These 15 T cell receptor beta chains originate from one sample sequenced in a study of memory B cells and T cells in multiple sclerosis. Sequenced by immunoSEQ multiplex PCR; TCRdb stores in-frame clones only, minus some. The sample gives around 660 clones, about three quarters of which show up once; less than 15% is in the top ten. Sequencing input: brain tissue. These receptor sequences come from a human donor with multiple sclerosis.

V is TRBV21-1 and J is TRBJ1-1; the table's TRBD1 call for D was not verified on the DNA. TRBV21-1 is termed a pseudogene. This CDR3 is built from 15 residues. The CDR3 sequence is CASSKEGGMNTEAFF. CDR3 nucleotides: TGTGCCAGCAGCAAAGAAGGGGGCATGAACACTGAAGCTTTCTTT.

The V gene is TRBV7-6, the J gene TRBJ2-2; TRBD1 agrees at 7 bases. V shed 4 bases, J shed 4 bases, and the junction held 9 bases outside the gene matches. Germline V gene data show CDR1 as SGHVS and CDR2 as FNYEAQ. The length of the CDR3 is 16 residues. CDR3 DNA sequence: TGTGCCAGCAGCTCTGGAACGACAGGGACCACCGGGGAGCTGTTTTTT. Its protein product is CASSSGTTGTTGELFF.

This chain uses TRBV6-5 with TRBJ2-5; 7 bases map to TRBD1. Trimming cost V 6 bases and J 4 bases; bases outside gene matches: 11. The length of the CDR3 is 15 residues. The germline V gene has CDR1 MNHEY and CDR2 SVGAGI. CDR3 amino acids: CASRVETGKGETQYF. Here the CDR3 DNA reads TGTGCCAGCAGGGTCGAGACAGGGAAAGGAGAGACCCAGTACTTC.

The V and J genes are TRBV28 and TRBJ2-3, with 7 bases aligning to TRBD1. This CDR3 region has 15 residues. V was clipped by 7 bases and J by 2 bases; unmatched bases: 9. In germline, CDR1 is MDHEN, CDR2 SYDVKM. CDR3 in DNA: TGTGCCAGCAATAGTGGTGGGACAGTCACAGATACGCAGTATTTT. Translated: CASNSGGTVTDTQYF.

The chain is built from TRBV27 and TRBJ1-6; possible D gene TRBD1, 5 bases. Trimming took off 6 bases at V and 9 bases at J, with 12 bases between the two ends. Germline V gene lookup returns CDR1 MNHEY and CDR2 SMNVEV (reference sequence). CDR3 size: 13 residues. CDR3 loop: CASSIREGSPLHF. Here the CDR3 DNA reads TGTGCCAGCAGCATCAGGGAGGGTTCACCCCTCCACTTT.

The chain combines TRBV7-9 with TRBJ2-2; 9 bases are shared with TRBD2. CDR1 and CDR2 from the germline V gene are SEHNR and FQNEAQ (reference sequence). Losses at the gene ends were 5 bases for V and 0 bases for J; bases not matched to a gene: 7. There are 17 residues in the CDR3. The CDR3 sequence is CASSPRLAEANTGELFF. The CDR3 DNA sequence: TGTGCCAGCAGCCCCCGACTAGCGGAGGCGAACACCGGGGAGCTGTTTTTT.

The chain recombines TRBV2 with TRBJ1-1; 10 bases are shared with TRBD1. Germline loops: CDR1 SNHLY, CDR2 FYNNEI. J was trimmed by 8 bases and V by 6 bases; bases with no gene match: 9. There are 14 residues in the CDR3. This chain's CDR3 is CASRAGQGPPEAFF. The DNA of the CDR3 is TGTGCCAGCAGAGCGGGACAGGGGCCGCCGGAAGCTTTCTTT.

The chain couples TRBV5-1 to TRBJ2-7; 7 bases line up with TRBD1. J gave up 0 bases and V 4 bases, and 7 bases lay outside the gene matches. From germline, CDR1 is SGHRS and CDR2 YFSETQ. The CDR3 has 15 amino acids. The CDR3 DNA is TGCGCCAGCAGCGGGGGACAGAGTAGCTCCTACGAGCAGTACTTC. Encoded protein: CASSGGQSSSYEQYF. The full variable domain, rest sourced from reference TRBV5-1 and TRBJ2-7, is KAGVTQTPRYLIKTRGQQVTLSCSPISGHRSVSWYQQTPGQGLQFLFEYFSETQRNKGNFPGRFSGRQFSNSRSEMNVSTLELGDSALYLCASSGGQSSSYEQYFGPGTRLTVT.

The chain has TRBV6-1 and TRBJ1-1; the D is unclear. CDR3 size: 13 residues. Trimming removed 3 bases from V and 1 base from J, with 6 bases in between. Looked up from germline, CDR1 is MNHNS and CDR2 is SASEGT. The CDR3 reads CASSEGANTEAFF. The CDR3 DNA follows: TGTGCCAGCAGTGAGGGAGCGAACACTGAAGCTTTCTTT.

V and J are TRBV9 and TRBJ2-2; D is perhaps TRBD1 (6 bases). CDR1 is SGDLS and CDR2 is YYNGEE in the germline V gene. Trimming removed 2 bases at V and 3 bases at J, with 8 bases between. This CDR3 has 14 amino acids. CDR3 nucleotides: TGTGCCAGCAGCGTGGGGGCGGACACCGGGGAGCTGTTTTTT. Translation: CASSVGADTGELFF. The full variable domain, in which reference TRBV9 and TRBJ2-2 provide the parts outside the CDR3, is DSGVTQTPKHLITATGQRVTLRCSPRSGDLSVYWYQQSLDQGLQFLIQYYNGEERAKGNILERFSAQQFPDLHSELNLSSLELGDSALYFCASSVGADTGELFFGEGSRLTVL.

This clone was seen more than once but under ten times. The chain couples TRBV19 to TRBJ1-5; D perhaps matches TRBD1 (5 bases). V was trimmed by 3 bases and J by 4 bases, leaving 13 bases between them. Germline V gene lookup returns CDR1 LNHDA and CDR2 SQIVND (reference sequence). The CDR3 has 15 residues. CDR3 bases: TGTGCCAGTAGTATTAGACAGATAGGGAATCAGCCCCAGCATTTT. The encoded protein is CASSIRQIGNQPQHF.

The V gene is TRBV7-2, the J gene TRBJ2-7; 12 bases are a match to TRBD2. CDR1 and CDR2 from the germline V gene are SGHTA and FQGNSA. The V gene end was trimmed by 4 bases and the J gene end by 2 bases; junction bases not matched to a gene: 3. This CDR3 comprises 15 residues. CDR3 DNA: TGTGCCAGCAGCTCCCTAGCGGGGGGGCCCTACGAGCAGTACTTC. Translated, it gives CASSSLAGGPYEQYF.

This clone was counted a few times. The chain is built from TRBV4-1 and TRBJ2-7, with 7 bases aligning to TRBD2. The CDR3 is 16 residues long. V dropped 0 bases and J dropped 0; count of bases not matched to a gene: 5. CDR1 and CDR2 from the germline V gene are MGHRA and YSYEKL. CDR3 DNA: TGCGCCAGCAGCCAAGATTGGCCGGGGGGCTCCTACGAGCAGTACTTC. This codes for CASSQDWPGGSYEQYF.

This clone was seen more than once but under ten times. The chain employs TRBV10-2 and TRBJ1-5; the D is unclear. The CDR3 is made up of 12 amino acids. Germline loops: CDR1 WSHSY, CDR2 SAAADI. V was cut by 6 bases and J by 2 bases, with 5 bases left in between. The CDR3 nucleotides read TGCGCCAGCAGGGGAGGCAATCAGCCCCAGCATTTT. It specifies CASRGGNQPQHF.

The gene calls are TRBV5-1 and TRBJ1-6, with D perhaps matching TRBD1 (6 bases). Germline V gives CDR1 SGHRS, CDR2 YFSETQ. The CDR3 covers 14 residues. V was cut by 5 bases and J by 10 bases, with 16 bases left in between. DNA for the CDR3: TGCGCCAGCAGACACGACAGGAGTCAGTCACCCCTCCACTTT. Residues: CASRHDRSQSPLHF.